The source of this T cell receptor (beta chain) is a study of neoadjuvant nivolumab and ipilimumab in lung cancer. Sequencing was performed with immunoSEQ multiplex PCR; in TCRdb, only in-frame clones are kept and a portion is missing. The table shows more than 10,000 clones, with approximately 68% occurring only once. As regards this clone: What it binds is unknown. At one boundary the junction diverges from the germline segment, which might be a read error.

CDR1 is SSHAT, CDR2 FNYEAQ, per germline (reference sequence). This CDR3 comprises 14 residues. Study observations and caveats: TCR richness and clonality were higher in tumors than adjacent uninvolved lung. TCR sequencing covered a small number of samples. Only a single major-pathologic-response sample was available for clonality analysis.

The J gene is TRBJ2-2, the V gene TRBV7-7; D remains unclear. The sequencing here drew on peripheral blood, taken after neoadjuvant nivolumab, alone or with ipilimumab, at or shortly before surgery. The clonotype was recovered from an adult with non-small cell lung cancer. The CDR3 DNA is TGTGCTAGCAGTTCCTCCCCGTTGGCCGGGGAGCTGTTTTTT. It translates to CASSSSPLAGELFF.